This passage covers 32 T cell receptor beta chains from one sample sequenced in a study of cytomegalovirus exposure and HLA in healthy donors. PCR amplification relied on 60 Vbeta primers (plus 13 Jbeta primers). Profiling relied on immunoSEQ multiplex PCR, and the TCRdb table lists in-frame clones only, not all of them. The sample contains under 140,000 clones, 76% of which appear only once. The sample comprised PBMCs. The receptors stem from a man aged 30-40 years in good health and CMV-seropositive.

The chain uses TRBV6-1 and TRBJ2-7; a possible D gene is TRBD1 (5 bases). This CDR3 has 14 amino acids. V lost 6 bases, J lost 5 bases, and 17 bases lay in between. Germline V gene data show CDR1 as MNHNS and CDR2 as SASEGT. CDR3 amino acids: CASRIATGADEQYF. The CDR3 bases are TGTGCCAGCAGGATAGCCACTGGGGCTGACGAGCAGTACTTC.

V gene TRBV19 combines with J gene TRBJ1-5, with 10 positions matching TRBD1. CDR3 length: 19 residues. With V trimmed by 6 bases and J by 0 bases, 14 bases remained unmatched. In germline, CDR1 is LNHDA, CDR2 SQIVND (reference sequence). CDR3: CASSRGAGTGDLSNQPQHF. Written as DNA, the CDR3 is TGTGCCAGTAGCCGGGGAGCCGGGACAGGGGACCTTAGCAATCAGCCCCAGCATTTT.

This clone has only one observation. The chain carries TRBV13 and TRBJ2-1; D remains ambiguous. Trimming stripped 1 base from V and 2 bases from J, with 12 bases between. This CDR3 spans 16 amino acids. Germline CDR1 and CDR2: PRHDT and FYEKMQ (reference sequence). CDR3 sequence reads: CASSLAPDAAYNEQFF. CDR3 bases: TGTGCCAGCAGCTTAGCCCCCGACGCGGCCTACAATGAGCAGTTCTTC.

This clone has only a few counts. The chain uses TRBV5-1 and TRBJ2-1; TRBD1 is a possible D gene (6 bases). Deletions cut 4 bases from V and 5 bases from J, with 16 bases between. Germline CDR1 and CDR2: SGHRS and YFSETQ. This CDR3 contains 15 residues. CDR3 bases: TGCGCCAGCAGCGCTAGCACAGGGACCCACAATGAGCAGTTCTTC. This encodes CASSASTGTHNEQFF.

The genes are TRBV7-2 and TRBJ2-2, with D hard to call. Trimming stripped 1 base from V and 3 bases from J, with 12 bases between. Looked up from germline, CDR1 is SGHTA and CDR2 is FQGNSA. The CDR3 runs 16 residues. The CDR3 sequence is CASSLGGYPDTGELFF. The DNA of the CDR3 is TGTGCCAGCAGCTTAGGCGGCTACCCGGACACCGGGGAGCTGTTTTTT.

This sequence joins TRBV5-1 and TRBJ2-7; possibly TRBD2 for D (6 bases). Looked up from germline, CDR1 is SGHRS and CDR2 is YFSETQ. CDR3 length equals 15 residues. The germline V and J ends were trimmed by 0 bases and 3 bases, with 13 bases remaining between them. The CDR3 DNA reads as TGCGCCAGCAGCTTGGGACTAGTGGGTTACTACGAGCAGTACTTC. Encoded protein: CASSLGLVGYYEQYF.

V and J are TRBV6-1 and TRBJ2-1; TRBD1 agrees at 9 bases. Germline V gives CDR1 MNHNS, CDR2 SASEGT. The CDR3 consists of 15 residues. V was clipped by 2 bases and J by 6 bases; unmatched bases: 5. The CDR3 loop is CASSETTGGRNEQFF. CDR3 bases: TGTGCCAGCAGTGAAACGACAGGGGGACGCAATGAGCAGTTCTTC.

This chain connects TRBV4-1 to TRBJ1-1; 8 nucleotides align to TRBD1. The germline V gene has CDR1 MGHRA and CDR2 YSYEKL. Germline trimming cut 4 bases from V and 4 bases from J; bases unmatched to any gene: 5. The CDR3 covers 14 residues. CDR3 in amino acids: CASSPRTGTTEAFF. In nucleotides, the CDR3 is TGCGCCAGCAGCCCGCGGACAGGGACCACTGAAGCTTTCTTT.

This clone came up a few times. This chain links TRBV7-2 with TRBJ2-5; 8 positions agree with TRBD1. CDR3 size: 15 residues. Germline V gives CDR1 SGHTA, CDR2 FQGNSA. Trimming cost V 1 base and J 4 bases; bases outside gene matches: 5. CDR3 residues: CASSLGAGGGETQYF. CDR3 DNA sequence: TGTGCCAGCAGCTTAGGGGCAGGGGGCGGAGAGACCCAGTACTTC.

This sequence joins TRBV5-6 and TRBJ2-5; weak D call: TRBD2 (5 bases). The germline V gene has CDR1 SGHDT and CDR2 YYEEEE. CDR3 length: 14 residues. V gave up 0 bases and J gave up 6 bases, with 12 bases separating them. For the CDR3, the DNA is TGTGCCAGCAGCTTGGGGAGGTACCCGCAGACCCAGTACTTC. Translated: CASSLGRYPQTQYF. The entire variable domain, with the rest obtained from reference TRBV5-6 and TRBJ2-5, is as follows: DAGVTQSPTHLIKTRGQQVTLRCSPKSGHDTVSWYQQALGQGPQFIFQYYEEEERQRGNFPDRFSGHQFPNYSSELNVNALLLGDSALYLCASSLGRYPQTQYFGPGTRLLVL.

The chain carries TRBV2 and TRBJ2-5, with TRBD1 identical over 7 bases. J was trimmed by 5 bases and V by 5 bases; bases with no gene match: 5. CDR1 is SNHLY and CDR2 is FYNNEI in the germline V gene. The CDR3 length is 13 residues. The CDR3 reads CASSLTGWETQYF. The CDR3 coding sequence is TGTGCCAGCAGTCTGACAGGGTGGGAGACCCAGTACTTC.

This chain connects TRBV30 to TRBJ1-5; no clear D. Germline V gives CDR1 GTSNPN, CDR2 SVGIG (reference sequence). Trimming left V 7 bases short and J 2 bases short, with 12 bases between. This CDR3 is 13 amino acids long. CDR3 sequence (DNA): TGTGCCTTGACCCTCGGGGGCAATCAGCCCCAGCATTTT. Translating it yields CALTLGGNQPQHF.

This chain joins TRBV5-1 and TRBJ2-1; 8 bases fit TRBD2. Trimming at V came to 6 bases and at J to 1 base, leaving 6 bases not matched to a gene. The CDR3 covers 15 residues. CDR1 SGHRS and CDR2 YFSETQ come from the germline V gene. CDR3 in DNA: TGCGCCAGCACCATAGCGGGGCATTCCTACAATGAGCAGTTCTTC. It translates to CASTIAGHSYNEQFF.

This clone appeared a few times. This rearrangement joins TRBV28 to TRBJ1-2, with D perhaps TRBD1 (5 bases). This CDR3 has 14 residues. Germline V gene data show CDR1 as MDHEN and CDR2 as SYDVKM. The germline V and J ends were trimmed by 6 bases and 1 base, with 12 bases remaining between them. DNA for the CDR3: TGTGCCAGCAGACCAGACAGAATTAACTATGGCTACACCTTC. Its translation is CASRPDRINYGYTF.

V is TRBV15 and J is TRBJ1-1; a possible D gene is TRBD1 (5 bases). CDR3 length: 13 amino acids. CDR1 is LNHNV and CDR2 is YYDKDF in the germline V gene (reference sequence). Trimming cost V 7 bases and J 1 base, with 10 bases left between them. CDR3 sequence (DNA): TGTGCCACCACAGGACAACCGAACACTGAAGCTTTCTTT. Protein: CATTGQPNTEAFF.

The V call is TRBV25-1, the J call TRBJ1-6, with D perhaps matching TRBD1 (6 bases). V was cut by 7 bases and J by 8 bases, with 12 bases left in between. The CDR3 is made up of 13 amino acids. Germline loops: CDR1 MGHDK, CDR2 SYGVNS. CDR3 in DNA: TGTGCCAGCACGAACAGGGATGATTCACCCCTCCACTTT. It translates to CASTNRDDSPLHF.

The rearrangement links TRBV11-2 to TRBJ1-3; D uncertain. Trimming took off 7 bases at V and 0 bases at J, with 13 bases between the two ends. The CDR3 sequence is 15 residues long. Per the germline V gene, CDR1 is SGHAT and CDR2 is FQNNGV. The DNA of the CDR3 is TGTGCCAGCACCCGGCCAGCGGGCTCTGGAAACACCATATATTTT. The encoded protein is CASTRPAGSGNTIYF.

V is TRBV19 and J is TRBJ1-2; the D gene is possibly TRBD1 (5 bases). Germline CDR1 is LNHDA and CDR2 is SQIVND (reference sequence). With 5 bases removed from V and 1 base from J, the gap between germline ends came to 20 bases. This CDR3 has 17 amino acids. The CDR3 protein is CASSVGATVTLNYGYTF. CDR3 DNA sequence: TGTGCCAGTAGTGTTGGGGCGACAGTAACTCTTAACTATGGCTACACCTTC. The full variable domain, with the rest looked up from reference TRBV19 and TRBJ1-2, is DGGITQSPKYLFRKEGQNVTLSCEQNLNHDAMYWYRQDPGQGLRLIYYSQIVNDFQKGDIAEGYSVSREKKESFPLTVTSAQKNPTAFYLCASSVGATVTLNYGYTFGSGTRLTVV.

This chain connects TRBV7-9 to TRBJ2-5; 10 nucleotides align to TRBD2. Germline V gives CDR1 SEHNR, CDR2 FQNEAQ (reference sequence). This CDR3 is built from 16 residues. The V gene end was trimmed by 2 bases and the J gene end by 0 bases; junction bases not matched to a gene: 3. The CDR3 DNA reads as TGTGCCAGCAGCTTATCTAGCGGGGGTTACCAAGAGACCCAGTACTTC. Its protein is CASSLSSGGYQETQYF.

The chain combines TRBV4-3 with TRBJ2-1; 11 bases match TRBD2. Germline CDR1 reads LGHNA; CDR2 reads YSLEER. The CDR3 is 16 amino acids. After removal of 4 bases from V and 5 bases from J, the junction contained 7 bases not matched to a gene. The CDR3 protein is CASSRTGTSGDNEQFF. Written as DNA, the CDR3 is TGCGCCAGCAGCCGAACCGGGACTAGCGGAGACAATGAGCAGTTCTTC.

The chain employs TRBV5-1 and TRBJ2-7; 10 positions match TRBD1. The ends lost 4 bases at V and 2 bases at J; junction bases unmatched: 3. The CDR3 extends over 14 amino acids. Germline V gives CDR1 SGHRS, CDR2 YFSETQ. The CDR3 DNA is TGCGCCAGCAGCGGGGGGACAGGGGCCTACGAGCAGTACTTC. Translation: CASSGGTGAYEQYF.

The rearrangement joins TRBV18 to TRBJ2-5; 8 positions match TRBD1. V shed 8 bases, J shed 2 bases, and the junction held 7 bases outside the gene matches. The CDR3 is 14 amino acids. The germline CDR1 and CDR2 sequences are KGHSH and LQKENI. This CDR3 reads CASIRQGAQETQYF. DNA for the CDR3: TGTGCCAGCATCAGGCAGGGGGCTCAAGAGACCCAGTACTTC.

This clone showed up just a few times. The rearrangement uses TRBV6-6 and TRBJ1-1, with 8 positions matching TRBD1. V lost 4 bases and J lost 7; bases outside the gene matches: 8. Germline V CDR1 and CDR2: MNHNY, SVGAGI (reference sequence). The CDR3 is 14 amino acids. The CDR3 region is CASSSSGTGSEAFF. Written as DNA, the CDR3 is TGTGCCAGCAGTTCATCCGGGACAGGTAGTGAAGCTTTCTTT.

The chain recombines TRBV4-1 with TRBJ2-5, with 8 bases identical to TRBD2. The CDR3 length is 18 residues. The V segment lost 0 bases and the J segment 7 bases; nucleotides outside the gene matches: 16. Germline CDR1 is MGHRA and CDR2 is YSYEKL. This CDR3 reads CASSQDYSPGGLEGTQYF. DNA for the CDR3: TGCGCCAGCAGCCAAGATTATTCCCCTGGGGGACTAGAGGGGACCCAGTACTTC.

The chain joins TRBV6-1 to TRBJ2-7, with 7 bases fitting TRBD2. The CDR3 has 15 amino acids. J gave up 0 bases and V 5 bases, and 7 bases lay outside the gene matches. Germline CDR1 reads MNHNS; CDR2 reads SASEGT. The CDR3 DNA is TGTGCCAGCAGTCCCCAGACGGGGGGCTCCTACGAGCAGTACTTC. This gives the protein CASSPQTGGSYEQYF.

V is TRBV28 and J is TRBJ2-1, with 14 bases matching TRBD2. The CDR3 totals 16 residues. J was trimmed by 4 bases and V by 5 bases; bases with no gene match: 4. In germline, CDR1 is MDHEN, CDR2 SYDVKM. In DNA form, the CDR3 reads TGTGCCAGCAGTAAGACTAGCGGGGGGGTATACAATGAGCAGTTCTTC. Protein sequence: CASSKTSGGVYNEQFF.

This chain uses TRBV6-5 with TRBJ1-5; D possibly corresponds to TRBD1 (6 bases). In germline, CDR1 is MNHEY, CDR2 SVGAGI. V was clipped by 4 bases and J by 5 bases, with 9 bases between them. The CDR3 is 13 amino acids. DNA for the CDR3: TGTGCCAGCAGTTTTGACAGGTATCAGCCCCAGCATTTT. It yields the protein CASSFDRYQPQHF.

With respect to this clone: This sample includes further DNA sequences coding for the same CDR3. The J gene is TRBJ2-2, the V gene TRBV9; D remains unclear. CDR3 length: 13 residues. The V end lost 4 bases, the J end lost 0 bases, and 4 bases lay between the germline ends. CDR1 and CDR2 (germline): SGDLS, YYNGEE. The CDR3 DNA is TGTGCCAGCAGCCCATCGAACACCGGGGAGCTGTTTTTT. Encoded protein: CASSPSNTGELFF.

The V call is TRBV10-3, the J call TRBJ2-7; tentatively, D is TRBD1 (5 bases). This CDR3 has 15 amino acids. CDR1 and CDR2 (germline): ENHRY, SYGVKD. The ends were cut back, 0 bases at V and 0 bases at J, with 9 bases in the middle. The CDR3 nucleotides read TGTGCCATCAGTGAGTCATACAGGAGCTCCTACGAGCAGTACTTC. Translation: CAISESYRSSYEQYF.

Turning to this clone: The CDR3 ends on some other residue instead of the conserved phenylalanine or tryptophan, so this is likely a read error. The J gene is TRBJ1-1, the V gene TRBV5-6; tentative D call: TRBD1 (5 bases). This CDR3 is 14 amino acids long. Trimming left V 1 base short and J 10 bases short, with 17 bases between. The germline V gene encodes CDR1 SGHDT and CDR2 YYEEEE. For the CDR3, the DNA is TGTGCCAGCAGCTTGCTCCGCGGGGGAAGGGGAGCTTTCTCT. It yields the protein CASSLLRGGRGAFS.

CDR3 in amino acids: CASSIDPRDGQPQHF. For the CDR3, the DNA is TGTGCCAGTAGTATAGACCCCAGGGATGGCCAGCCCCAGCATTTT. The chain joins TRBV19 to TRBJ1-5; TRBD1 is a possible D gene (5 bases). Trimming cost V 0 bases and J 7 bases, with 13 bases left between them. The length of the CDR3 is 15 residues. CDR1 and CDR2 from the germline V gene are LNHDA and SQIVND (reference sequence). Filled out from reference TRBV19 and TRBJ1-5, the complete variable domain reads DGGITQSPKYLFRKEGQNVTLSCEQNLNHDAMYWYRQDPGQGLRLIYYSQIVNDFQKGDIAEGYSVSREKKESFPLTVTSAQKNPTAFYLCASSIDPRDGQPQHFGDGTRLSIL.

This sequence joins TRBV7-9 and TRBJ2-5; no firm D call. Trimming took 3 bases from V and 3 from J, leaving 11 bases between them. This CDR3 region has 14 residues. Per germline, CDR1 SEHNR and CDR2 FQNEAQ (reference sequence). CDR3 DNA sequence: TGTGCCAGCAGCTTCCACCGAGATGAAGAGACCCAGTACTTC. Its protein product is CASSFHRDEETQYF.